The present TCR beta chain was sequenced within a study of cytomegalovirus exposure and HLA in healthy donors. The study's findings and limits: In a later analysis, HLA-associated beta chains showed higher expansion and lower generation probabilities than comparable chains. TCR beta V- and J-gene trimming, according to a later analysis, was linked to a missense DCLRE1C variant. As was reported, the HLA-A and HLA-B alleles of most subjects were accurately predicted from TCR beta sequences.

A word on this clone: Its target is unknown.

Primers: 60 Vbeta forward and 13 Jbeta reverse. The table came from immunoSEQ multiplex PCR; TCRdb's copy has only in-frame clones and leaves some out. The top ten hold about 1.6% of the sample, which has 150,000 to 200,000 clones, around 77% seen once. V was cut by 6 bases and J by 0 bases, with 21 bases left in between. The germline gives CDR1 ENHRY, CDR2 SYGVKD. There are 17 residues in the CDR3. The sequenced material came from PBMCs. The chain joins TRBV10-3 to TRBJ2-7; D may be TRBD2 (6 bases). This TCR was recovered from a man aged 35-49 years in good health and CMV-seronegative. CDR3 bases: TGTGCCATCAGCTTTAACCCTAGCGACCCACACTCCTACGAGCAGTACTTC. Its protein is CAISFNPSDPHSYEQYF.